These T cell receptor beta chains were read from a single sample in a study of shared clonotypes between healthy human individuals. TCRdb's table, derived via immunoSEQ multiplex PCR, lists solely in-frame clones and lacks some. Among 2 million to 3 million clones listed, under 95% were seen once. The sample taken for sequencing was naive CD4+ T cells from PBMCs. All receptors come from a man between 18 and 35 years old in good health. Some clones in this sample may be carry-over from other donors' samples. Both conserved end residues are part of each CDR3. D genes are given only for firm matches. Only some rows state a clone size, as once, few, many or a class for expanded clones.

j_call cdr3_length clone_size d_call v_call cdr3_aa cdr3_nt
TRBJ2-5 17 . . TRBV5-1 CASSLGRSSFSGETQYF TGCGCCAGCAGCTTGGGCCGGAGTAGTTTTTCGGGGGAGACCCAGTACTTC
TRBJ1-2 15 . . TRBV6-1 CASSEARGPNYGYTF TGTGCCAGCAGTGAAGCCAGGGGCCCTAACTATGGCTACACCTTC
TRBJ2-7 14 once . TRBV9 CASSLGLTSYEQYF TGTGCCAGCAGCTTGGGACTTACCTCCTACGAGCAGTACTTC
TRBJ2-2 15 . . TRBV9 CASSVTDPNTGELFF TGTGCCAGCAGCGTAACGGATCCCAACACCGGGGAGCTGTTTTTT
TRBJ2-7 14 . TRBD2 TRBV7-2 CASSFGLAGREQYF TGTGCCAGCAGCTTCGGGCTGGCCGGGAGGGAGCAGTACTTC
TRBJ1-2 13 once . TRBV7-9 CASSFNADYGYTF TGTGCCAGCAGCTTTAACGCCGACTATGGCTACACCTTC
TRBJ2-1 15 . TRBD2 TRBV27 CATARPGLAGVEQFF TGTGCCACCGCTCGGCCGGGACTAGCGGGAGTTGAGCAGTTCTTC
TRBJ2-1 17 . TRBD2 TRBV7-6 CASSLEFGLAGYNEQFF TGTGCCAGCAGCTTAGAATTCGGACTAGCGGGATACAATGAGCAGTTCTTC
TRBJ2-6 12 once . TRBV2 CASLSGANVLTF TGTGCCAGCCTAAGTGGGGCCAACGTCCTGACTTTC
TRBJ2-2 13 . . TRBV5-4 CASMGFDTGELFF TGTGCCAGCATGGGGTTTGACACCGGGGAGCTGTTTTTT
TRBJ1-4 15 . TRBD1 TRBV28 CASRRGTATNEKLFF TGTGCCAGCAGACGGGGGACAGCGACTAATGAAAAACTGTTTTTT
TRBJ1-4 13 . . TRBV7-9 CASSTWGPEKLFF TGTGCCAGCAGCACGTGGGGACCCGAAAAACTGTTTTTT
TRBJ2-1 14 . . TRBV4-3 CASSHQASSLEQFF TGCGCCAGCAGCCACCAAGCTAGCAGCCTGGAGCAGTTCTTC
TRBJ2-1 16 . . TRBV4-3 CASSALGQRSYNEQFF TGCGCCAGCAGCGCCCTAGGGCAGCGCTCCTACAATGAGCAGTTCTTC
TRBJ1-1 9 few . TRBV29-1 CSVGPEAFF TGCAGCGTGGGCCCTGAAGCTTTCTTT
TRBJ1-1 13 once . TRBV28 CASSFRPNTEAFF TGTGCCAGCAGTTTTCGGCCGAACACTGAAGCTTTCTTT
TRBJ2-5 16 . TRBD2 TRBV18 CASSPLAGGPSETQYF TGTGCCAGCTCACCCCTAGCGGGAGGGCCCAGTGAGACCCAGTACTTC
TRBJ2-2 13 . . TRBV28 CASTARRTGELFF TGTGCCAGCACCGCCCGTCGTACCGGGGAGCTGTTTTTT
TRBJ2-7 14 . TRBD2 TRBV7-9 CASSRTTSENEQYF TGTGCCAGCAGCCGAACGACTAGCGAGAACGAGCAGTACTTC
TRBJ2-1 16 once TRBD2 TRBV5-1 CASSGRLAGSYNEQFF TGCGCCAGCAGCGGGCGACTAGCGGGATCCTACAATGAGCAGTTCTTC
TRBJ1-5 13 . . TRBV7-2 CASRQDSNQPQHF TGTGCCAGCCGACAGGATAGCAATCAGCCCCAGCATTTT
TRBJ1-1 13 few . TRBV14 CASSGGLDTEAFF TGTGCCAGCAGCGGAGGGTTGGACACTGAAGCTTTCTTT
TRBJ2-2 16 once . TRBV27 CATLERGGMNTGELFF TGTGCCACCCTTGAGAGGGGGGGGATGAACACCGGGGAGCTGTTTTTT
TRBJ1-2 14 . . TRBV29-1 CSALKQGGGYGYTF TGCAGCGCCCTCAAACAGGGTGGTGGCTATGGCTACACCTTC
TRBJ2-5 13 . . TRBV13 CASSLGRGPGQYF TGTGCCAGCAGCTTAGGGCGAGGCCCCGGCCAGTACTTC
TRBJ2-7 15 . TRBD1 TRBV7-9 CASSFGQGSSYEQYF TGTGCCAGCAGCTTTGGACAGGGGAGCTCCTACGAGCAGTACTTC
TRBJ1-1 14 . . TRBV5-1 CASSYNTKNTEAFF TGCGCCAGCAGCTACAACACAAAGAACACTGAAGCTTTCTTT
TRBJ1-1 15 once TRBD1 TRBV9 CASSVIGTGGTEAFF TGTGCCAGCAGCGTAATCGGGACAGGGGGCACTGAAGCTTTCTTT
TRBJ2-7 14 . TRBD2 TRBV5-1 CASSLAAGGDEQYF TGCGCCAGCAGCTTGGCGGCGGGAGGTGATGAGCAGTACTTC
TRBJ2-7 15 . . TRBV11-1 CASSLGAGTSYEQYF TGTGCCAGCAGCTTAGGCGCTGGCACTTCCTACGAGCAGTACTTC
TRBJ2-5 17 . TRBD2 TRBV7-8 CASSSKRLAGGRETQYF TGTGCCAGCAGCTCTAAGCGGCTAGCGGGAGGTCGGGAGACCCAGTACTTC
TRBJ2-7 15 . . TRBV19 CASSQVGAGFDEQYF TGTGCCAGTAGTCAGGTGGGGGCTGGGTTTGACGAGCAGTACTTC
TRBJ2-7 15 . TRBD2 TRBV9 CASSVASGSLWEQYF TGTGCCAGCAGCGTCGCCAGCGGGAGTCTTTGGGAGCAGTACTTC
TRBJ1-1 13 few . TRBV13 CASSPRPDTEAFF TGTGCCAGCAGCCCGAGGCCGGACACTGAAGCTTTCTTT
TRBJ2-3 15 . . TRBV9 CASSVGLGHTDTQYF TGTGCCAGCAGCGTAGGCCTAGGCCACACAGATACGCAGTATTTT
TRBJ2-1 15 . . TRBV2 CASRENRVVDNEQFF TGTGCCAGCAGGGAAAACAGGGTTGTGGACAATGAGCAGTTCTTC
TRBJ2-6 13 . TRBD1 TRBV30 CACTGVGANVLTF TGTGCCTGTACAGGGGTTGGGGCCAACGTCCTGACTTTC
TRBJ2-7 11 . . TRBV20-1 CSADRAYEQYF TGCAGTGCAGACAGAGCCTACGAGCAGTACTTC
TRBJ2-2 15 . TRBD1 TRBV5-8 CASSLEGQPTGELFF TGTGCCAGCAGCTTGGAGGGACAGCCCACCGGGGAGCTGTTTTTT
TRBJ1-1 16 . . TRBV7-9 CASSPTRSVGNTEAFF TGTGCCAGCAGCCCCACCCGCTCGGTGGGGAACACTGAAGCTTTCTTT
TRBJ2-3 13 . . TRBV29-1 CSVGGRHTDTQYF TGCAGCGTTGGAGGGCGGCACACAGATACGCAGTATTTT
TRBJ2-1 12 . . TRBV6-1 CASSERVNEQFF TGTGCCAGCAGTGAAAGAGTTAATGAGCAGTTCTTC
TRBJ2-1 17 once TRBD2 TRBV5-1 CASSLAPSGRMGNEQFF TGCGCCAGCAGCTTGGCCCCCAGCGGGAGGATGGGAAATGAGCAGTTCTTC
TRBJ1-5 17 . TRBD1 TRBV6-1 CASSERQGRDSNQPQHF TGTGCCAGCAGTGAAAGACAGGGACGGGATAGCAATCAGCCCCAGCATTTT
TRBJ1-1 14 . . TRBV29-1 CSVAVQGIWTEAFF TGCAGCGTTGCGGTGCAGGGGATATGGACTGAAGCTTTCTTT
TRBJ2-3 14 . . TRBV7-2 CASSPGTVTDTQYF TGTGCCAGCAGCCCTGGGACCGTAACAGATACGCAGTATTTT
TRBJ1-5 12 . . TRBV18 CASSPSNQPQHF TGTGCCAGCTCACCCTCCAATCAGCCCCAGCATTTT
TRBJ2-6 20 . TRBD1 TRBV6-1 CASSVRGDRRQWSGANVLTF TGTGCCAGCAGTGTCCGCGGGGACAGGCGACAGTGGTCTGGGGCCAACGTCCTGACTTTC
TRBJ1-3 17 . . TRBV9 CASSVVGSGGSGNTIYF TGTGCCAGCAGCGTAGTTGGTTCTGGCGGATCTGGAAACACCATATATTTT
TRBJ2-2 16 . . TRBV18 CASSPEGQGGSGELFF TGTGCCAGCTCACCTGAAGGTCAGGGTGGTTCCGGGGAGCTGTTTTTT
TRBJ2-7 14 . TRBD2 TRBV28 CASSSTGTSFEQYF TGTGCCAGCAGTTCGACCGGGACTAGCTTCGAGCAGTACTTC
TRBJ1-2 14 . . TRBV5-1 CASSLDAGNYGYTF TGCGCCAGCAGCTTGGATGCGGGGAACTATGGCTACACCTTC
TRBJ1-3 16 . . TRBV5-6 CASSHTPGTLGNTIYF TGTGCCAGCAGCCACACCCCCGGGACCCTTGGAAACACCATATATTTT
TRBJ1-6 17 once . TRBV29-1 CSVEVPPGAGYNSPLHF TGCAGCGTTGAAGTTCCCCCGGGGGCAGGGTATAATTCACCCCTCCACTTT
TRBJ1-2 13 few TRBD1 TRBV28 CASSSGGSYGYTF TGTGCCAGCAGTTCAGGGGGCAGCTATGGCTACACCTTC
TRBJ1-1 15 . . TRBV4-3 CASSRAGRMDTEAFF TGCGCCAGCAGCCGGGCAGGGCGGATGGACACTGAAGCTTTCTTT
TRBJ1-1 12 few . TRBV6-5 CASTNIGTEAFF TGTGCCAGCACCAACATTGGGACTGAAGCTTTCTTT
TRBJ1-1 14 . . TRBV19 CASSIAQGRVEAFF TGTGCCAGTAGTATAGCACAGGGCAGGGTTGAAGCTTTCTTT
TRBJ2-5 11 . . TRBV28 CASSLGETQYF TGTGCCAGCAGTCTCGGGGAGACCCAGTACTTC